This T cell receptor (beta chain) came from a study of T cell responses to AZD1222 COVID-19 vaccine. V was cut by 3 bases and J by 1 base, with 6 bases left in between. The CDR3 is made up of 13 amino acids. Libraries were prepared by immunoSEQ multiplex PCR; TCRdb keeps only in-frame clonotypes and omits some of them. In the table there are about 90,000 clones, approximately 88% of which are singletons. Details on this clone: Antigen specificity is unknown.

Study-wide findings and caveats: Vaccine-associated CD4 TCRs ranged over spike, dominating at 160-218 and 743-854. Targets within unmutated variant regions were reportedly found for nearly half of spike-specific TCRs.

The sequencing used peripheral blood, collected on day 0 of AZD1222 vaccination. This sequence was found in an adult in good health. The chain has TRBV12-3 or TRBV12-4 and TRBJ1-1; D remains unclear. The CDR3 reads CASSFEKNTEAFF. CDR3 nucleotides: TGTGCCAGCAGTTTTGAAAAGAACACTGAAGCTTTCTTT.